These T cell receptor beta chains were read from a single sample in a study of vaccination and CD4 T cells after COVID-19. Each CDR3 protein gets one entry after TCRdb re-called the PCR reads with MiXCR. The table has roughly 20,000 distinct CDR3 sequences, about 50% seen once. Their antigens remain unidentified. The sample here was CD4+ T cells from blood, cultured in vitro, taken before SARS-CoV-2 vaccination. These TCRs come from a human donor who had recovered from COVID-19. Both conserved end residues are part of each CDR3. D genes are given only for firm matches. Only part of the rows carry a size: once, few, many, or a class if the clone is expanded.

TRBJ2-5 | NA | NA | TRBV11-2 | CASSLRRQLAYQETQYF | TGTGCCAGCAGCTTACGGCGACAACTAGCCTACCAAGAGACCCAGTACTTC
TRBJ2-5 | NA | NA | TRBV10-3 | CATDTGQQETQYF | TGTGCCACCGATACGGGCCAACAAGAGACCCAGTACTTC
TRBJ2-7 | TRBD1 | NA | TRBV7-2 | CASSPGQGLTYEQYF | TGTGCCAGCAGCCCCGGACAGGGATTGACCTACGAGCAGTACTTC
TRBJ2-7 | TRBD2 | NA | TRBV15 | CAISRDLGGREQYF | TGTGCCATCAGCAGAGATTTGGGAGGGCGGGAGCAGTACTTC
TRBJ2-2 | TRBD1 | NA | TRBV6-1 | CASRPTGGNTGELFF | TGTGCCAGCAGACCCACAGGGGGCAACACCGGGGAGCTGTTTTTT
TRBJ1-3 | TRBD1 | NA | TRBV27 | CASSQGVHTGNTIYF | TGTGCCAGCAGTCAGGGGGTTCATACTGGAAACACCATATATTTT
TRBJ1-2 | NA | NA | TRBV28 | CASRSEGLKGYTF | TGTGCCAGCAGAAGTGAGGGCTTAAAGGGCTACACCTTC
TRBJ1-2 | NA | NA | TRBV28 | CASSTRMGNYGYTF | TGTGCCAGCAGTACCAGAATGGGTAACTATGGCTACACCTTC
TRBJ2-7 | NA | NA | TRBV7-2 | CASSWTGVGEQYF | TGTGCCAGCAGCTGGACGGGGGTCGGCGAGCAGTACTTC
TRBJ2-7 | TRBD1 | medium-sized | TRBV19 | CASGRLPGQGVDEQYF | TGTGCCAGTGGCCGCCTGCCGGGACAGGGAGTCGACGAGCAGTACTTC
TRBJ1-2 | NA | few | TRBV7-9 | CASSLDYGYTF | TGTGCCAGCAGCTTGGACTATGGCTACACCTTC
TRBJ2-1 | NA | NA | TRBV5-1 | CASSPIGWHANEQFF | TGCGCCAGCAGCCCGATTGGTTGGCACGCCAATGAGCAGTTCTTC
TRBJ1-1 | NA | NA | TRBV7-2 | CASSLDDPEAFF | TGTGCCAGCAGCTTAGACGACCCTGAAGCTTTCTTT
TRBJ1-1 | NA | NA | TRBV11-1 | CASSYVGTEAFF | TGTGCCAGCAGCTACGTAGGCACTGAAGCTTTCTTT
TRBJ1-6 | TRBD1 | few | TRBV7-7 | CASSRQGFNSPLHF | TGTGCCAGCAGCCGACAGGGATTCAATTCACCCCTCCACTTT
TRBJ1-2 | NA | few | TRBV10-1 | CASSESEGYGYTF | TGCGCCAGCAGTGAGTCGGAGGGATATGGCTACACCTTC
TRBJ2-7 | TRBD1 | NA | TRBV27 | CGRTGWTYEQYF | TGCGGACGGACAGGGTGGACCTACGAGCAGTACTTC
TRBJ1-1 | NA | NA | TRBV19 | CASSIGRANTMNTEAFF | TGTGCCAGTAGTATCGGCAGAGCGAATACAATGAACACTGAAGCTTTCTTT
TRBJ1-6 | NA | few | TRBV20-1 | CSAPDFGFNSPLHF | TGCAGTGCTCCAGACTTCGGGTTTAATTCACCCCTCCACTTT
TRBJ2-3 | TRBD1 | NA | TRBV29-1 | CSVTTGTVSTDTQYF | TGCAGCGTTACAACCGGGACAGTTAGCACAGATACGCAGTATTTT
TRBJ1-6 | NA | few | TRBV7-9 | CASSLISAGSPLHF | TGTGCCAGCAGCTTAATAAGCGCAGGCTCACCCCTCCACTTT
TRBJ2-3 | NA | NA | TRBV6-1 | CASSEAAGARASTQYF | TGTGCCAGCAGTGAAGCGGCTGGCGCCCGCGCTAGTACGCAGTATTTT
TRBJ1-2 | TRBD1 | NA | TRBV20-1 | CSARSGQGNGYTF | TGCAGTGCTAGATCGGGACAGGGGAATGGCTACACCTTC
TRBJ2-2 | NA | few | TRBV7-6 | CASERTGELFF | TGTGCCAGCGAGCGCACCGGGGAGCTGTTTTTT
TRBJ2-3 | TRBD2 | NA | TRBV28 | CASSPSGRLLDTQYF | TGTGCCAGCAGTCCTAGCGGGAGGCTTTTAGATACGCAGTATTTT
TRBJ1-5 | NA | few | TRBV30 | CAWSNRVNQPQHF | TGTGCCTGGAGTAACAGGGTGAATCAGCCCCAGCATTTT
TRBJ2-1 | NA | NA | TRBV20-1 | CSAGSLEVFYNEQFF | TGCAGTGCTGGATCCCTGGAAGTATTCTACAATGAGCAGTTCTTC
TRBJ2-6 | NA | once | TRBV5-1 | CASSLEQGPGANVLTF | TGCGCCAGCAGCTTGGAACAGGGCCCTGGGGCCAACGTCCTGACTTTC
TRBJ2-3 | NA | NA | TRBV20-1 | CSAGEADTQYF | TGCAGTGCTGGGGAAGCAGATACGCAGTATTTT
TRBJ2-7 | TRBD1 | NA | TRBV6-1 | CASSRAGGTAYEQYF | TGTGCCAGCAGTCGAGCAGGGGGAACGGCCTACGAGCAGTACTTC
TRBJ1-5 | TRBD1 | NA | TRBV6-4 | CASGRTGTGGRPAQHF | TGTGCCAGCGGCCGCACCGGGACAGGGGGCCGTCCGGCCCAGCATTTT
TRBJ2-5 | NA | few | TRBV27 | CASSLNMGQYETQYF | TGTGCCAGCAGTTTAAACATGGGGCAATATGAGACCCAGTACTTC
TRBJ1-6 | NA | NA | TRBV4-1 | CASSQDRGSSYNSPLHF | TGCGCCAGCAGCCAAGATCGGGGCAGCTCCTATAATTCACCCCTCCACTTT
TRBJ1-3 | NA | NA | TRBV11-2 | CASRLPGTLGNTIYF | TGTGCCAGCAGATTACCGGGAACGTTGGGAAACACCATATATTTT
TRBJ1-1 | TRBD1 | NA | TRBV6-5 | CASSYRRTGGAFF | TGTGCCAGCAGTTACCGTAGGACAGGAGGAGCTTTCTTT
TRBJ1-2 | NA | few | TRBV7-9 | CASSSDSYGYTF | TGTGCCAGCAGCTCAGACAGCTATGGCTACACCTTC
TRBJ2-5 | NA | NA | TRBV27 | CASSQYGVSETQYF | TGTGCCAGCAGTCAATATGGAGTGTCTGAGACCCAGTACTTC
TRBJ2-3 | TRBD1 | few | TRBV6-1 | CASSTGTGVADTQYF | TGTGCCAGCAGTACCGGGACAGGGGTTGCAGATACGCAGTATTTT
TRBJ2-1 | NA | NA | TRBV19 | CASSALSNNEQFF | TGTGCCAGTAGTGCCCTCTCTAACAATGAGCAGTTCTTC
TRBJ1-2 | NA | few | TRBV7-9 | CASSSNRFPRGYTF | TGTGCCAGCAGCTCCAACAGGTTCCCTAGGGGCTACACCTTC
TRBJ1-1 | NA | NA | TRBV28 | CASRGTQSTEAFF | TGTGCCAGCAGGGGGACACAAAGTACTGAAGCTTTCTTT
TRBJ2-7 | NA | once | TRBV5-1 | CASSLTNGEQYF | TGCGCCAGCAGCTTGACCAATGGGGAGCAGTACTTC
TRBJ2-5 | NA | once | TRBV29-1 | CSAAEFEETQYF | TGCAGCGCCGCGGAGTTTGAAGAGACCCAGTACTTC
TRBJ1-1 | NA | NA | TRBV19 | CASLIPQRTEAFF | TGTGCCAGTCTCATCCCCCAGAGAACTGAAGCTTTCTTT
TRBJ1-6 | NA | NA | TRBV28 | CASGRGYNSPLHF | TGTGCCAGCGGCCGGGGGTATAATTCACCCCTCCACTTT
TRBJ2-3 | TRBD2 | NA | TRBV20-1 | CSARRLAGGRDTQYF | TGCAGTGCTAGGAGACTAGCGGGGGGGAGAGATACGCAGTATTTT
TRBJ2-3 | NA | NA | TRBV20-1 | CSARDPGDRTQYF | TGCAGTGCTAGAGACCCAGGGGATCGCACGCAGTATTTT